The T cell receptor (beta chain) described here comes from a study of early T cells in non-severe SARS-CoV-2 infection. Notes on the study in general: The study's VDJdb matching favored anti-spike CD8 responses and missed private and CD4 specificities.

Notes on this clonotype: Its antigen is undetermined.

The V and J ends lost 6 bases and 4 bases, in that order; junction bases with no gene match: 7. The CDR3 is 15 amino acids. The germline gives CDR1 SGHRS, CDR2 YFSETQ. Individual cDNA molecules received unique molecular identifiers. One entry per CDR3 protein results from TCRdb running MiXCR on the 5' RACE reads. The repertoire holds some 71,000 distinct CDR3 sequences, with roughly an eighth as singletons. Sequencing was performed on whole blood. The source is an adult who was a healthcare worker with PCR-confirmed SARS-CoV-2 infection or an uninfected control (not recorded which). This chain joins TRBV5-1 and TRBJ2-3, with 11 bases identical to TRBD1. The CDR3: CASNYGQGASDTQYF. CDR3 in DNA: TGCGCCAGCAACTACGGACAGGGGGCGTCAGATACGCAGTATTTT. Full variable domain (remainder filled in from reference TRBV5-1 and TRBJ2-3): KAGVTQTPRYLIKTRGQQVTLSCSPISGHRSVSWYQQTPGQGLQFLFEYFSETQRNKGNFPGRFSGRQFSNSRSEMNVSTLELGDSALYLCASNYGQGASDTQYFGPGTRLTVL.